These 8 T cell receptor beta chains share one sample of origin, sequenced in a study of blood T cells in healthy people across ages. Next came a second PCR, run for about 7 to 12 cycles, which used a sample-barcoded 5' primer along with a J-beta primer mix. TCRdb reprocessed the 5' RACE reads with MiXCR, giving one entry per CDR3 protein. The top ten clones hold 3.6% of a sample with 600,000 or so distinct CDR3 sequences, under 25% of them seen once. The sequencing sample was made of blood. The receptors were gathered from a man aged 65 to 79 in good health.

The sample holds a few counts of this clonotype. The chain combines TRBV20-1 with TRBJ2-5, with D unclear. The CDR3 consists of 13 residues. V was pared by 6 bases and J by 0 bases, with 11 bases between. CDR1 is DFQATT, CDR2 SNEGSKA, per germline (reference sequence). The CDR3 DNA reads TGCAGTGCAGATCACAGATACCAAGAGACCCAGTACTTC. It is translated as CSADHRYQETQYF.

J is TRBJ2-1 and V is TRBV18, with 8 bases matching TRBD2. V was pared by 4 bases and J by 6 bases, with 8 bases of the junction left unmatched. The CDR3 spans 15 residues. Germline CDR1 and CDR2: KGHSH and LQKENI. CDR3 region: CASSQGTGGSNEQFF. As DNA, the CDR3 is TGTGCCAGCTCACAAGGTACGGGAGGGAGCAATGAGCAGTTCTTC.

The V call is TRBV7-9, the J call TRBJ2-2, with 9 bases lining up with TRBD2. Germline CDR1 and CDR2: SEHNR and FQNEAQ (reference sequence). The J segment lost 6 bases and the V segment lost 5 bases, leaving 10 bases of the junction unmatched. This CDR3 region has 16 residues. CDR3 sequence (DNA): TGTGCCAGCAGCAGACAGACTAGCGGAGGGTCCGGGGAGCTGTTTTTT. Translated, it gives CASSRQTSGGSGELFF.

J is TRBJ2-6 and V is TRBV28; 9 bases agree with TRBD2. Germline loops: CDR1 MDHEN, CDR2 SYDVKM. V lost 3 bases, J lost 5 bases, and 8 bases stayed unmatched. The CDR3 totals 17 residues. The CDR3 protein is CASSLGREGPWANVLTF. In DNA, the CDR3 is TGTGCCAGCAGTTTGGGGCGGGAGGGCCCTTGGGCCAACGTCCTGACTTTC.

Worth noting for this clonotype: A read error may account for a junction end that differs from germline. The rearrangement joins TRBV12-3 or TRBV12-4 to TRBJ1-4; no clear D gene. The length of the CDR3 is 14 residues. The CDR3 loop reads CASSEGATSEKLFF. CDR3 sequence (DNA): TGTGCCAGCAGCGAGGGAGCAACTAGTGAAAAACTGTTTTTT.

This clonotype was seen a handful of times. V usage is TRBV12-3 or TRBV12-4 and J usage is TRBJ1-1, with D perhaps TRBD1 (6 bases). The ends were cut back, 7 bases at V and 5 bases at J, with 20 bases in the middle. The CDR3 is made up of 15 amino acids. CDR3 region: CASTPGQGRVTEAFF. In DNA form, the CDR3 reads TGTGCCAGCACCCCGGGTCAGGGGCGGGTGACTGAAGCTTTCTTT.

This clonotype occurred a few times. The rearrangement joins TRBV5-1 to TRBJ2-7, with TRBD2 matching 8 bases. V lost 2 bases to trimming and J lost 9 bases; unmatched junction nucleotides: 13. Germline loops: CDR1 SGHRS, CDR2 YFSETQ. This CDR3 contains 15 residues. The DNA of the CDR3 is TGCGCCAGCAGCTTTTTTAAAAGCGGGAGCGACGTGCAGTACTTC. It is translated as CASSFFKSGSDVQYF.

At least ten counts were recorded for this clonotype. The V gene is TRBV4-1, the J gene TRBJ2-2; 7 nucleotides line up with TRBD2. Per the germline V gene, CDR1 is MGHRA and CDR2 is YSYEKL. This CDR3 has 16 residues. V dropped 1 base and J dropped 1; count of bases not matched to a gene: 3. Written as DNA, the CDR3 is TGCGCCAGCAGCCAAGGGGCTAGCGGGAACACCGGGGAGCTGTTTTTT. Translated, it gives CASSQGASGNTGELFF.